This is a list of T cell receptor beta chains from one sample in a study of T cell responses to AZD1222 COVID-19 vaccine. TCRdb's copy holds only in-frame clones and misses some; the assay was immunoSEQ multiplex PCR. Here the sample spans about 200,000 clones, about 93% being singletons. The starting material was peripheral blood, obtained on day 0 of MenACWY control vaccination. Every receptor here comes from an adult in good health. The CDR3 runs from the conserved cysteine through the conserved F or W. A D gene is named only where the DNA matches it firmly.

>TRBJ1-2|TRBV5-4|-
CASSLAESYGYTF
>TRBJ2-5|TRBV18|-
CASSPGVSAKTQYF
>TRBJ1-3|TRBV6-5|-
CASSYDRFGGNTIYF
>TRBJ1-1|TRBV3-1/TRBV3-2|-
CASSLGTVQDIGTEAFF
>TRBJ1-4|TRBV7-9|-
CASSLAGAATPWEKLFF
>TRBJ2-5|TRBV4-2|TRBD1
CASSRRDRAGASLETQYF
>TRBJ2-2|TRBV5-1|-
CASSLGNTGELFF
>TRBJ2-5|TRBV29-1|-
CSVERYQETQYF
>TRBJ1-5|TRBV19|-
CASQRRGAQPQHF
>TRBJ1-3|TRBV2|-
CASSSTGSGNTIYF
>TRBJ2-7|TRBV20-1|-
CSATRDYEQYF
>TRBJ2-2|TRBV2|TRBD2
CASRGLAGNTGELFF
>TRBJ2-5|TRBV10-3|TRBD2
CAIGGGWETQYF
>TRBJ1-1|TRBV5-1|-
CASSLGNGGGTEAFF
>TRBJ1-2|TRBV11-2|TRBD1
CASSDTGENYGYTF
>TRBJ1-6|TRBV5-1|-
CASKPGLTDSPLHF
>TRBJ1-1|TRBV7-2|-
CASSLGVGMNTEAFF
>TRBJ1-6|TRBV6-6|-
CASSYGRDNSPLHF
>TRBJ1-5|TRBV15|-
CATSRRSRDRVGHQPQHF
>TRBJ1-6|TRBV6-5|-
CASSYGAVNSPLHF
>TRBJ2-5|TRBV7-2|-
CASSYRQLQETQYF
>TRBJ1-5|TRBV3-1/TRBV3-2|TRBD1
CASSQLDRAGSQPQHF
>TRBJ1-6|TRBV27|-
CASRLAPESSPLHF
>TRBJ1-6|TRBV25-1|TRBD1
CASSEGTGGSSPLHF
>TRBJ1-5|TRBV6-1|-
CASSEVPNQPQHF
>TRBJ1-1|TRBV14|-
CASSQGRQVTMNTEAFF
>TRBJ1-2|TRBV6-5|TRBD1
CASSPRQGHGYTF
>TRBJ2-3|TRBV19|TRBD1
CASSPRTGSYTDTQYF
>TRBJ1-5|TRBV7-2|-
CASSFGNFTGQPQHF
>TRBJ1-1|TRBV5-5|-
CASSVGLMPGFEAFF
>TRBJ2-1|TRBV6-1|TRBD2
CASSEVVAGPTSSYNEQFF